This T cell receptor beta chain comes out of a study of metastatic and nonmetastatic thyroid tumors. Study context: A comparison of repertoires was made across blood and tumor or nodule tissue from malignant and benign thyroid patients.

Overall study results and limits: It was reported that TCR beta diversity was significantly higher in malignant thyroid tumors than benign nodules, in blood and tumor.

Original handling: A classifier of distant metastasis in papillary thyroid cancer was built from CDR3 differences (across clinicopathological groups). Through MiXCR, TCRdb re-clonotyped the PCR reads. What appears here as the V and J calls and clone size reflects TCRdb's work, not the paper's. The data show roughly 12,000 clones, 27% seen once. In its sample, this clone is medium-sized. Its target is not known. This clone may be a read error of a much larger clone one base away. The CDR3 consists of 17 residues. The V gene's germline CDR1 is SNHLY and CDR2 FYNNEI. Between the trimmed V and J ends, which lost 4 bases and 8 bases, there was a span of 24 bases. Ahead of thyroid surgery, no patient had received treatment of any kind.

The gene calls are TRBV2 and TRBJ2-1, with D tentatively TRBD1 (6 bases). The receptor was isolated from a female donor with papillary thyroid cancer or a benign thyroid nodule (not recorded which). Some clones in this sample may be carry-over from other donors' samples. The source material was tumor tissue. DNA of the CDR3: TGTGCCAGCAGTGGTTTGTGGGACAAGGGGCGATTTGATGAGCAGTTCTTC. It specifies CASSGLWDKGRFDEQFF.